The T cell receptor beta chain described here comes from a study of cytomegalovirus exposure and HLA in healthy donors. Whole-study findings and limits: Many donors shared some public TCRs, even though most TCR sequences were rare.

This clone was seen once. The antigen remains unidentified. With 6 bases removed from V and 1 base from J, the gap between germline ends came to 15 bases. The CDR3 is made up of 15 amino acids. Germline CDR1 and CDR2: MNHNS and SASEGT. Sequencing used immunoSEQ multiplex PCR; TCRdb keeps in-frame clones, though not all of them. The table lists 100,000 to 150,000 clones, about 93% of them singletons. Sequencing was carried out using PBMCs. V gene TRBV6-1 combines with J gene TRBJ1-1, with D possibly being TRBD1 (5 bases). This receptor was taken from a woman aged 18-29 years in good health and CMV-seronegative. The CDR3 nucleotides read TGTGCCAGCAGGCGGCAGGGAAGGGGGAACACTGAAGCTTTCTTT. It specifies CASRRQGRGNTEAFF.